This is a list of T cell receptor beta chains from one sample in a study of shared clonotypes between healthy human individuals. Using immunoSEQ multiplex PCR, the repertoire was profiled, and TCRdb retains in-frame clones only, with some absent. Among a few million clones listed, approximately 94% were seen once. Sequencing input: naive CD4+ T cells sorted from blood. These receptors originate from a man aged 18 to 29 in good health. Both conserved end residues are part of each CDR3. D genes are given only for firm matches. Clone size is shown for a subset of rows, as once, few, many or a class of expanded clone.

v_gene: TRBV9
j_gene: TRBJ1-3
d_gene: -
abundance: -
CDR3aa: CASSSQPNSGNTIYF
CDR3nt: TGTGCCAGCAGCTCCCAGCCTAACTCTGGAAACACCATATATTTT

v_gene: TRBV5-1
j_gene: TRBJ1-4
d_gene: TRBD1
abundance: once
CDR3aa: CASSSTGVEGEKLFF
CDR3nt: TGCGCCAGCAGCTCTACAGGGGTCGAGGGTGAAAAACTGTTTTTT

v_gene: TRBV7-9
j_gene: TRBJ1-5
d_gene: TRBD1
abundance: -
CDR3aa: CASSLATGPSNQPQHF
CDR3nt: TGTGCCAGCAGCTTAGCGACAGGGCCGAGCAATCAGCCCCAGCATTTT

v_gene: TRBV18
j_gene: TRBJ2-3
d_gene: -
abundance: -
CDR3aa: CASSPDYYTDTQYF
CDR3nt: TGTGCCAGCTCCCCAGATTATTACACAGATACGCAGTATTTT

v_gene: TRBV19
j_gene: TRBJ2-2
d_gene: TRBD2
abundance: once
CDR3aa: CASRTSGTGELFF
CDR3nt: TGTGCCAGTAGGACTAGCGGCACCGGGGAGCTGTTTTTT

v_gene: TRBV18
j_gene: TRBJ2-1
d_gene: -
abundance: -
CDR3aa: CASSPRAIPYNEQFF
CDR3nt: TGTGCCAGCTCACCACGGGCTATCCCCTACAATGAGCAGTTCTTC

v_gene: TRBV30
j_gene: TRBJ1-5
d_gene: TRBD1
abundance: few
CDR3aa: CAWSVGTVDQPQHF
CDR3nt: TGTGCCTGGAGTGTGGGGACAGTCGATCAGCCCCAGCATTTT

v_gene: TRBV13
j_gene: TRBJ2-3
d_gene: -
abundance: -
CDR3aa: CASSPRWGAAKADTQYF
CDR3nt: TGTGCCAGCAGCCCCCGTTGGGGCGCGGCTAAGGCAGATACGCAGTATTTT

v_gene: TRBV7-6
j_gene: TRBJ2-5
d_gene: -
abundance: -
CDR3aa: CASSPKETQYF
CDR3nt: TGTGCCAGCAGCCCGAAAGAGACCCAGTACTTC

v_gene: TRBV11-2
j_gene: TRBJ2-5
d_gene: -
abundance: once
CDR3aa: CASSQGLKRETQYF
CDR3nt: TGTGCCAGCAGCCAGGGCCTCAAGCGAGAGACCCAGTACTTC

v_gene: TRBV6-1
j_gene: TRBJ1-6
d_gene: -
abundance: few
CDR3aa: CASLPRTYNSPLHF
CDR3nt: TGTGCCAGCCTACCGAGAACCTATAATTCACCCCTCCACTTT

v_gene: TRBV18
j_gene: TRBJ2-4
d_gene: -
abundance: -
CDR3aa: CATAGLFELAKNIQYF
CDR3nt: TGTGCCACCGCGGGCCTATTTGAGTTAGCCAAAAACATTCAGTACTTC

v_gene: TRBV16
j_gene: TRBJ2-2
d_gene: -
abundance: -
CDR3aa: CASSQSGPPGELFF
CDR3nt: TGTGCCAGCAGCCAATCGGGGCCGCCTGGGGAGCTGTTTTTT

v_gene: TRBV18
j_gene: TRBJ2-1
d_gene: -
abundance: -
CDR3aa: CASSPGPSTSYNEQFF
CDR3nt: TGTGCCAGCTCACCAGGTCCAAGTACCTCCTACAATGAGCAGTTCTTC

v_gene: TRBV5-4
j_gene: TRBJ2-3
d_gene: -
abundance: -
CDR3aa: CASSLVDISTDTQYF
CDR3nt: TGTGCCAGCAGCTTGGTTGACATTAGCACAGATACGCAGTATTTT

v_gene: TRBV7-9
j_gene: TRBJ1-1
d_gene: -
abundance: -
CDR3aa: CASRTGNTEAFF
CDR3nt: TGTGCCAGCAGGACCGGGAACACTGAAGCTTTCTTT

v_gene: TRBV5-1
j_gene: TRBJ1-2
d_gene: TRBD1
abundance: -
CDR3aa: CASSQGTVVYGYTF
CDR3nt: TGCGCCAGCAGCCAAGGGACAGTCGTCTATGGCTACACCTTC

v_gene: TRBV10-3
j_gene: TRBJ1-2
d_gene: -
abundance: -
CDR3aa: CAISESTVYGYTF
CDR3nt: TGTGCCATCAGTGAGTCGACAGTCTATGGCTACACCTTC

v_gene: TRBV19
j_gene: TRBJ1-5
d_gene: TRBD1
abundance: once
CDR3aa: CASRSPPGGRSNQPQHF
CDR3nt: TGTGCCAGTAGATCCCCCCCAGGGGGCCGGAGCAATCAGCCCCAGCATTTT

v_gene: TRBV11-2
j_gene: TRBJ2-7
d_gene: TRBD2
abundance: -
CDR3aa: CASSFKTGTSGGPHEQYF
CDR3nt: TGTGCCAGCAGCTTCAAAACCGGGACTAGCGGGGGGCCCCACGAGCAGTACTTC

v_gene: TRBV5-8
j_gene: TRBJ2-7
d_gene: -
abundance: -
CDR3aa: CASSHYEQYF
CDR3nt: TGTGCCAGCAGCCACTACGAGCAGTACTTC

v_gene: TRBV11-2
j_gene: TRBJ2-2
d_gene: TRBD1
abundance: -
CDR3aa: CASSSRQGQTGELFF
CDR3nt: TGTGCCAGCAGCTCAAGACAGGGTCAGACCGGGGAGCTGTTTTTT

v_gene: TRBV5-4
j_gene: TRBJ1-2
d_gene: TRBD1
abundance: -
CDR3aa: CASNTGGRDYGYTF
CDR3nt: TGTGCCAGCAACACAGGGGGCCGGGACTATGGCTACACCTTC

v_gene: TRBV19
j_gene: TRBJ1-3
d_gene: -
abundance: -
CDR3aa: CASTPGSSGNTIYF
CDR3nt: TGTGCCAGTACACCAGGTTCCTCTGGAAACACCATATATTTT

v_gene: TRBV29-1
j_gene: TRBJ2-3
d_gene: TRBD2
abundance: -
CDR3aa: CSVVGRERGGGTDTQYF
CDR3nt: TGCAGCGTTGTCGGCAGGGAGCGGGGGGGCGGGACAGATACGCAGTATTTT

v_gene: TRBV7-9
j_gene: TRBJ2-5
d_gene: -
abundance: -
CDR3aa: CASSNQGLVVGLYF
CDR3nt: TGTGCCAGCAGTAATCAGGGACTCGTTGTTGGACTATACTTC

v_gene: TRBV9
j_gene: TRBJ2-1
d_gene: TRBD2
abundance: -
CDR3aa: CASSVGRGGNNEQFF
CDR3nt: TGTGCCAGCAGCGTAGGACGGGGGGGAAACAATGAGCAGTTCTTC

v_gene: TRBV7-4
j_gene: TRBJ1-4
d_gene: -
abundance: -
CDR3aa: CASSLVVGKGEKLFF
CDR3nt: TGTGCCAGCAGCTTAGTGGTGGGTAAGGGGGAAAAACTGTTTTTT